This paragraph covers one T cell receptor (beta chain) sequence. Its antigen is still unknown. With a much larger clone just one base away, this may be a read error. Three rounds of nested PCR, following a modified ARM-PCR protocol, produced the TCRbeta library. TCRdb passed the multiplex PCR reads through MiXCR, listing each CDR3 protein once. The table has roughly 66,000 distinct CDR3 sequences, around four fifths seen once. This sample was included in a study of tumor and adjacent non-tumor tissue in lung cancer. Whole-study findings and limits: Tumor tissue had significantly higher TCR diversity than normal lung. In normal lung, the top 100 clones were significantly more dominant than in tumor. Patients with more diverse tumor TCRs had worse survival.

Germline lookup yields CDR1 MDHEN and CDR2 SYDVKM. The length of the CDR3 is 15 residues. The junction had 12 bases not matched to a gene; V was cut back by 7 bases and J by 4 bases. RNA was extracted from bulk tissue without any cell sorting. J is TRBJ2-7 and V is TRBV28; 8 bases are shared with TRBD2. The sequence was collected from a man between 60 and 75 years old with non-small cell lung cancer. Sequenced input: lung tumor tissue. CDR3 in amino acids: CASNNAGTSVYEQYF. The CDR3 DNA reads TGTGCCAGCAATAACGCCGGGACTAGTGTATACGAGCAGTACTTC.